This passage covers 26 T cell receptor beta chains from one sample sequenced in a study of cytomegalovirus exposure and HLA in healthy donors. Repertoires were generated with immunoSEQ multiplex PCR, while TCRdb's copy carries only in-frame clones and drops some. The sample records around 260,000 clones, 90% being singletons. Sample: PBMCs. Receptor source: a woman under 40 in good health and CMV-seronegative.

The rearrangement joins TRBV7-2 to TRBJ1-2; no reliable D call. The V end was cut by 0 bases, the J end by 5 bases, with 7 bases between. CDR3 size: 13 residues. Germline V gene lookup returns CDR1 SGHTA and CDR2 FQGNSA. The CDR3 nucleotides are TGTGCCAGCAGCTTAGCGGGAAGATATGGCTACACCTTC. Protein sequence: CASSLAGRYGYTF. Drawing the rest from reference TRBV7-2 and TRBJ1-2, the complete variable domain is GAGVSQSPSNKVTEKGKDVELRCDPISGHTALYWYRQSLGQGLEFLIYFQGNSAPDKSGLPSDRFSAERTGGSVSTLTIQRTQQEDSAVYLCASSLAGRYGYTFGSGTRLTVV.

The chain uses TRBV6-5 and TRBJ1-5, with unresolved D. This CDR3 is 15 amino acids long. The V gene lost 6 bases and the J gene lost 2 bases, with 14 bases spanning the gap. In germline, CDR1 is MNHEY, CDR2 SVGAGI. The CDR3 region is CASSPMDRRNQPQHF. The CDR3 DNA reads TGTGCCAGCAGCCCCATGGACCGCCGCAATCAGCCCCAGCATTTT.

J is TRBJ1-4 and V is TRBV9; D possibly corresponds to TRBD1 (6 bases). CDR3 length equals 15 residues. The germline gives CDR1 SGDLS, CDR2 YYNGEE. V gave up 4 bases and J gave up 3 bases, with 13 bases separating them. The CDR3 nucleotides are TGTGCCAGCAGCCCCCGTCCAGGGGCTAATGAAAAACTGTTTTTT. Residues: CASSPRPGANEKLFF.

The V call is TRBV28, the J call TRBJ2-2; tentative D call: TRBD1 (6 bases). The CDR3 has 15 residues. Per germline, CDR1 MDHEN and CDR2 SYDVKM. Trimming took 4 bases from V and 6 from J, leaving 15 bases between them. The DNA for the CDR3 is TGTGCCAGCAGTTGGGGCGGACAGTTCCCCGGGGAGCTGTTTTTT. This gives the protein CASSWGGQFPGELFF. The complete variable domain, with remaining parts taken from reference TRBV28 and TRBJ2-2, reads DVKVTQSSRYLVKRTGEKVFLECVQDMDHENMFWYRQDPGLGLRLIYFSYDVKMKEKGDIPEGYSVSREKKERFSLILESASTNQTSMYLCASSWGGQFPGELFFGEGSRLTVL.

The chain is built from TRBV19 and TRBJ2-3, with D perhaps assigned TRBD1 or TRBD2 (5 bases each). CDR1 is LNHDA and CDR2 is SQIVND in the germline V gene (reference sequence). The CDR3 is 15 residues long. Trimming left V 4 bases short and J 0 bases short, with 11 bases between. This chain's CDR3 is CASSTRDQSTDTQYF. CDR3 coding DNA: TGTGCCAGTAGTACCCGGGACCAGAGCACAGATACGCAGTATTTT.

The chain carries TRBV11-2 and TRBJ2-7, with 7 bases lining up with TRBD2. This CDR3 region has 15 residues. V dropped 3 bases and J dropped 3; count of bases not matched to a gene: 8. Per the germline V gene, CDR1 is SGHAT and CDR2 is FQNNGV. Written as DNA, the CDR3 is TGTGCCAGCAGCTTGGAGGGACTACCTTTCTACGAGCAGTACTTC. As protein: CASSLEGLPFYEQYF.

The rearrangement uses TRBV6-1 and TRBJ2-7, with 10 bases identical to TRBD1. Germline loops: CDR1 MNHNS, CDR2 SASEGT. The V and J ends lost 6 bases and 3 bases, in that order; junction bases with no gene match: 5. The CDR3 has 14 amino acids. The CDR3 bases are TGTGCCAGCAGCCACCGGGACAGGGGCTACGAGCAGTACTTC. Translating gives CASSHRDRGYEQYF.

The table lists this clone with many counts. The rearrangement joins TRBV25-1 to TRBJ2-2; D uncertain. V was pared by 3 bases and J by 5 bases, with 10 bases between. Germline CDR1 is MGHDK and CDR2 is SYGVNS. The CDR3 runs to 14 residues. The CDR3 coding sequence is TGTGCCAGCAGTGATTTAGCTTTAACCGGGGAGCTGTTTTTT. This encodes CASSDLALTGELFF.

The chain has TRBV6-1 and TRBJ2-3, with D perhaps being TRBD1 or TRBD2 (7 bases each). The CDR3 consists of 15 residues. Germline lookup yields CDR1 MNHNS and CDR2 SASEGT. Trimming stripped 6 bases from V and 0 bases from J, with 13 bases between. For the CDR3, the DNA is TGTGCCAGCAGGAGGGGAGGGGGCAGCACAGATACGCAGTATTTT. Its translation is CASRRGGGSTDTQYF.

V usage is TRBV5-1 and J usage is TRBJ1-5; TRBD1 matches 8 bases. The CDR3 has 14 residues. The J segment lost 6 bases and the V segment lost 4 bases, leaving 6 bases of the junction unmatched. Germline V gene sequence: CDR1 SGHRS, CDR2 YFSETQ. The CDR3 DNA is TGCGCCAGCAGCAAAACAGGGGGTAGTCAGCCCCAGCATTTT. This gives the protein CASSKTGGSQPQHF.

The V and J genes are TRBV18 and TRBJ2-2; TRBD2 matches at 7 bases. The CDR3 length is 15 residues. V shed 2 bases, J shed 0 bases, and the junction held 0 bases outside the gene matches. Germline CDR1 is KGHSH and CDR2 is LQKENI. The DNA of the CDR3 is TGTGCCAGCTCACCAAGCGGGGCGAACACCGGGGAGCTGTTTTTT. It yields the protein CASSPSGANTGELFF. Variable domain in full (rest from reference TRBV18 and TRBJ2-2): NAGVMQNPRHLVRRRGQEARLRCSPMKGHSHVYWYRQLPEEGLKFMVYLQKENIIDESGMPKERFSAEFPKEGPSILRIQQVVRGDSAAYFCASSPSGANTGELFFGEGSRLTVL.

This clone turned up a few times. The rearrangement joins TRBV5-8 to TRBJ2-7; maybe TRBD1 (5 bases). V was shortened by 0 bases and J by 3 bases, with 13 bases between the two germline ends. The CDR3 is 15 residues long. The germline V gene has CDR1 SGHTS and CDR2 YDEGEE. The CDR3 nucleotides are TGTGCCAGCAGCTTGGGAGCCCTAAGGGGCTACGAGCAGTACTTC. This gives the protein CASSLGALRGYEQYF.

The rearrangement uses TRBV29-1 and TRBJ2-7; 11 nucleotides agree with TRBD1. Germline loops: CDR1 SQVTM, CDR2 ANQGSEA. With V trimmed by 7 bases and J by 3 bases, 8 bases remained unmatched. The length of the CDR3 is 14 residues. CDR3 amino acids: CSAGTGGGHYEQYF. For the CDR3, the DNA is TGCAGCGCCGGGACAGGGGGTGGCCACTACGAGCAGTACTTC.

V usage is TRBV5-1 and J usage is TRBJ2-7; 10 bases are shared with TRBD1. V lost 2 bases, J lost 2 bases, and 4 bases stayed unmatched. CDR1 is SGHRS, CDR2 YFSETQ, per germline. The CDR3 loop spans 15 amino acids. This chain's CDR3 is CASSFQGTGAYEQYF. CDR3 DNA sequence: TGCGCCAGCAGCTTCCAAGGGACAGGGGCCTACGAGCAGTACTTC.

The chain employs TRBV4-1 and TRBJ2-2, with D perhaps matching TRBD1 or TRBD2 (6 bases each). The germline gives CDR1 MGHRA, CDR2 YSYEKL. V dropped 1 base and J dropped 5 bases, with 8 bases sitting between them. CDR3 length equals 14 residues. CDR3 loop: CASSQVGGTGELFF. The DNA of the CDR3 is TGCGCCAGCAGCCAAGTAGGGGGGACCGGGGAGCTGTTTTTT.

The gene calls are TRBV4-3 and TRBJ2-5, with a weak D call TRBD1 (6 bases). Germline V gene sequence: CDR1 LGHNA, CDR2 YSLEER. Trimming left V 4 bases short and J 3 bases short, with 9 bases between. The CDR3 runs to 13 residues. This CDR3 reads CASSPGQEETQYF. CDR3 in DNA: TGCGCCAGCAGCCCGGGACAAGAAGAGACCCAGTACTTC.

This chain joins TRBV7-8 and TRBJ2-2; 8 bases map to TRBD1. The CDR3 length is 15 residues. V gave up 5 bases and J gave up 5 bases; unmatched junction bases: 7. CDR1 is SGHVS, CDR2 FQNEAQ, per germline. DNA of the CDR3: TGTGCCAGCAGCCCGACAGGGGCAAGGACCGGGGAGCTGTTTTTT. Protein sequence: CASSPTGARTGELFF.

This clone turned up a few times. This chain links TRBV19 with TRBJ2-7; 11 nucleotides line up with TRBD2. Looked up from germline, CDR1 is LNHDA and CDR2 is SQIVND (reference sequence). The CDR3 is made up of 14 amino acids. The V gene end was trimmed by 5 bases and the J gene end by 4 bases; junction bases not matched to a gene: 4. The CDR3 reads CASSSGLAAYEQYF. Written as DNA, the CDR3 is TGTGCCAGTAGTTCGGGACTAGCGGCTTACGAGCAGTACTTC.

The chain employs TRBV25-1 and TRBJ2-2; a weak D match, TRBD1 (6 bases). V was shortened by 4 bases and J by 3 bases, with 9 bases between the two germline ends. Germline CDR1 is MGHDK and CDR2 is SYGVNS. The CDR3 runs to 14 residues. The CDR3 DNA sequence: TGTGCCAGCAGTGTAGGGGGATACACCGGGGAGCTGTTTTTT. It specifies CASSVGGYTGELFF.

This chain links TRBV15 with TRBJ2-7, with no clear D. This CDR3 is 11 amino acids long. CDR1 is LNHNV and CDR2 is YYDKDF in the germline V gene (reference sequence). Trimming pared 5 bases from V and 6 bases from J, leaving 8 bases between. In nucleotides, the CDR3 is TGTGCCACCAGCGGGTCAGGCGAGCAGTACTTC. Its translation is CATSGSGEQYF.

V and J are TRBV5-1 and TRBJ2-7; 7 bases agree with TRBD1. Germline CDR1 reads SGHRS; CDR2 reads YFSETQ. Trimming at V came to 2 bases and at J to 0 bases, leaving 8 bases not matched to a gene. The CDR3 is 16 residues long. The CDR3 loop reads CASSLGPTGSSYEQYF. CDR3 in DNA: TGCGCCAGCAGCTTAGGTCCGACAGGGAGCTCCTACGAGCAGTACTTC.

This clone rates as medium-sized. The chain is built from TRBV6-4 and TRBJ2-1, with D perhaps matching TRBD2 (5 bases). The CDR3 extends over 13 amino acids. Trimming cost V 4 bases and J 7 bases, with 11 bases left between them. Per germline, CDR1 MRHNA and CDR2 SNTAGT. In DNA form, the CDR3 reads TGTGCCAGCAGTGTAGGAGCGGCAAATGAGCAGTTCTTC. It encodes CASSVGAANEQFF.

The CDR3 spells CASSVVGGSRYEQYF. CDR3 DNA: TGTGCCAGCAGCGTAGTAGGCGGGAGCCGCTACGAGCAGTACTTC. The V and J genes are TRBV9 and TRBJ2-7; 7 bases match TRBD2. Germline-derived CDR1 and CDR2 are SGDLS and YYNGEE. The trim removed 0 bases at V and 3 bases at J, leaving 6 bases unmatched. The CDR3 length is 15 residues.

The chain couples TRBV9 to TRBJ1-2; D uncertain. Germline V lookup: CDR1 SGDLS, CDR2 YYNGEE. Trimming left V 0 bases short and J 1 base short, with 4 bases between. This CDR3 has 13 residues. The CDR3 region has the DNA TGTGCCAGCAGCGTAGTAGATAACTATGGCTACACCTTC. It encodes CASSVVDNYGYTF.

The rearrangement joins TRBV10-3 to TRBJ2-7; D could derive from TRBD1 or TRBD2 (6 bases each). Trimming shortened V by 0 bases and J by 7 bases, and 22 bases separated the two germline ends. This CDR3 is 17 amino acids long. Germline CDR1 ENHRY, CDR2 SYGVKD. CDR3 sequence (DNA): TGTGCCATCAGTGAGTCCGGCGGGGTTCTTACTAGGGGGGAGCAGTACTTC. Protein product: CAISESGGVLTRGEQYF.

V and J are TRBV5-5 and TRBJ2-7, with 7 bases lining up with TRBD2. The trim removed 8 bases at V and 1 base at J, leaving 6 bases unmatched. The germline gives CDR1 SGHKS, CDR2 YYEKEE (reference sequence). The CDR3 is 13 residues long. The chain's CDR3 is CASWWEGSYEQYF. The DNA for the CDR3 is TGTGCCAGTTGGTGGGAGGGGTCCTACGAGCAGTACTTC.